These 27 T cell receptor beta chains share one sample of origin, sequenced in a study of T cell responses to AZD1222 COVID-19 vaccine. Profiling relied on immunoSEQ multiplex PCR, and the TCRdb table lists in-frame clones only, not all of them. The sample includes 150,000 to 200,000 clones, approximately 92% of them seen just once. The input for sequencing was peripheral blood, taken on day 0 of AZD1222 vaccination. The receptors stem from an adult in good health.

The J gene is TRBJ2-4, the V gene TRBV4-1; D uncertain. The CDR3 is made up of 15 amino acids. The ends were cut back, 0 bases at V and 2 bases at J, with 8 bases in the middle. Germline V lookup: CDR1 MGHRA, CDR2 YSYEKL. CDR3 nucleotide sequence: TGCGCCAGCAGCCAAGATTGGGGATCCAAAAACATTCAGTACTTC. Protein: CASSQDWGSKNIQYF.

The rearrangement uses TRBV7-3 and TRBJ2-2; possible D gene TRBD2, 6 bases. The V end was cut by 5 bases, the J end by 6 bases, with 10 bases between. The CDR3 runs 13 residues. Germline CDR1 reads SGHTA; CDR2 reads FQGTGA. CDR3 region: CASSPGRSGELFF. In DNA form, the CDR3 reads TGTGCCAGCAGCCCAGGGAGGTCCGGGGAGCTGTTTTTT. Looking up the rest from reference TRBV7-3 and TRBJ2-2 gives the full variable domain: GAGVSQTPSNKVTEKGKYVELRCDPISGHTALYWYRQSLGQGPEFLIYFQGTGAADDSGLPNDRFFAVRPEGSVSTLKIQRTERGDSAVYLCASSPGRSGELFFGEGSRLTVL.

The CDR3 DNA reads as TGTGCCAGCTCACCAATCGGACAGGGGGCGGAAGCTTTCTTT. Protein sequence: CASSPIGQGAEAFF. The rearrangement joins TRBV18 to TRBJ1-1; 11 bases map to TRBD1. The J segment lost 8 bases and the V segment lost 2 bases, leaving 4 bases of the junction unmatched. Germline V gives CDR1 KGHSH, CDR2 LQKENI. The CDR3 has 14 amino acids.

The chain uses TRBV15 and TRBJ1-4; D uncertain. The CDR3 is 15 amino acids. Germline lookup yields CDR1 LNHNV and CDR2 YYDKDF (reference sequence). V was cut by 0 bases and J by 8 bases, with 13 bases left in between. In nucleotides, the CDR3 is TGTGCCACCAGCAGAGATCTAGGAGCAAGGGAAAAACTGTTTTTT. This gives the protein CATSRDLGAREKLFF.

The J gene is TRBJ1-1, the V gene TRBV11-2; no clear D gene. The length of the CDR3 is 13 residues. Germline values: CDR1 SGHAT, CDR2 FQNNGV. Trimming cost V 0 bases and J 10 bases, with 12 bases left between them. The CDR3 region has the DNA TGTGCCAGCAGCTTAGATCAGGTAGGGCGAGCTTTCTTT. This sequence encodes CASSLDQVGRAFF.

The gene calls are TRBV4-1 and TRBJ1-2; no firm D call. The germline CDR1 and CDR2 sequences are MGHRA and YSYEKL. Trimming pared 2 bases from V and 0 bases from J, leaving 7 bases between. The CDR3 has 14 amino acids. CDR3: CASSQPRANYGYTF. In nucleotides, the CDR3 is TGCGCCAGCAGCCAACCTCGGGCTAACTATGGCTACACCTTC.

V and J are TRBV5-5 and TRBJ2-2, with D unresolved. This CDR3 contains 15 residues. V dropped 0 bases and J dropped 6 bases, with 12 bases sitting between them. Germline V gene data show CDR1 as SGHKS and CDR2 as YYEKEE (reference sequence). As DNA, the CDR3 is TGTGCCAGCAGCTTGGACAGCCTGATGTCCGGGGAGCTGTTTTTT. As protein: CASSLDSLMSGELFF.

The chain carries TRBV28 and TRBJ1-5; perhaps TRBD1 as D (5 bases). CDR1 MDHEN and CDR2 SYDVKM come from the germline V gene. Trimming took 6 bases from V and 3 from J, leaving 15 bases between them. The CDR3 covers 15 residues. CDR3 protein: CASSDHEGYNQPQHF. CDR3 in DNA: TGTGCCAGCAGCGATCATGAGGGGTACAATCAGCCCCAGCATTTT.

The CDR3 spells CASSEIIQSFGSPLHF. The CDR3 bases are TGTGCCAGCAGTGAAATAATACAGTCCTTCGGTTCACCCCTCCACTTT. The chain recombines TRBV2 with TRBJ1-6; D not certain. The CDR3 has 16 residues. Germline CDR1 and CDR2: SNHLY and FYNNEI. V dropped 2 bases and J dropped 9 bases, with 17 bases sitting between them.

V is TRBV19 and J is TRBJ1-2; 9 nucleotides align to TRBD1. J gave up 1 base and V 9 bases, and 6 bases lay outside the gene matches. This CDR3 comprises 14 residues. In germline, CDR1 is LNHDA, CDR2 SQIVND (reference sequence). Here the CDR3 DNA reads TGTGCCAGCGGACAGGGGAGAGGTAACTATGGCTACACCTTC. Translation: CASGQGRGNYGYTF.

With regard to this clone: Other DNA sequences in this sample translate to the same CDR3. The genes are TRBV3-1 (or the pseudogene TRBV3-2) and TRBJ1-1, with D possibly TRBD1 on 6 matching bases. The length of the CDR3 is 13 residues. Trimming cost V 1 base and J 4 bases, with 7 bases left between them. Germline V gene lookup returns CDR1 LGHDT and CDR2 YNNKEL (reference sequence). This chain's CDR3 is CASSQGGGTEAFF. The CDR3 nucleotides read TGTGCCAGCAGCCAAGGAGGGGGCACTGAAGCTTTCTTT.

The genes are TRBV21-1 and TRBJ1-1. TRBV21-1 is shown as a pseudogene. The CDR3 sequence is 14 residues long. CDR3 nucleotides: TGTGCCAGCAGGGGAGGACTTAGGAACACTGAAGCTTTCTTT. This encodes CASRGGLRNTEAFF.

The chain is built from TRBV11-3 and TRBJ2-3, with 12 nucleotides matching TRBD1. CDR1 is SGHNT and CDR2 is YENEEA in the germline V gene. The V and J ends lost 2 bases and 3 bases, in that order; junction bases with no gene match: 9. The CDR3 runs 18 residues. The CDR3 is CASSLWGTGGLTTDTQYF. DNA for the CDR3: TGTGCCAGCAGCTTATGGGGGACAGGGGGCCTAACTACAGATACGCAGTATTTT.

The rearrangement uses TRBV27 and TRBJ2-7; D call uncertain. Germline V gives CDR1 MNHEY, CDR2 SMNVEV (reference sequence). This CDR3 contains 15 residues. Trimming pared 3 bases from V and 3 bases from J, leaving 15 bases between. CDR3: CASSFKWAPNYEQYF. CDR3 coding DNA: TGTGCCAGCAGTTTTAAATGGGCCCCAAACTACGAGCAGTACTTC.

This clone was seen a single time. The chain uses TRBV18 and TRBJ1-3; a weak D match, TRBD1 (5 bases). The CDR3 is made up of 15 amino acids. CDR1 is KGHSH and CDR2 is LQKENI in the germline V gene. Deletions cut 3 bases from V and 2 bases from J, with 11 bases between. CDR3 DNA sequence: TGTGCCAGCTCACCGTCCGGGGCCCCTGGAAACACCATATATTTT. It encodes CASSPSGAPGNTIYF.

The chain recombines TRBV3-1 (or the pseudogene TRBV3-2) with TRBJ2-1; 8 bases align to TRBD1. J lost 5 bases, V lost 6 bases, and 9 bases had no gene match. CDR1 is LGHDT and CDR2 is YNNKEL in the germline V gene (reference sequence). The CDR3 covers 15 residues. CDR3 bases: TGTGCCAGCAGGGAACAGGGGGAGCTAAACAATGAGCAGTTCTTC. The encoded protein is CASREQGELNNEQFF.

This chain connects TRBV2 to TRBJ2-1, with 13 bases lining up with TRBD2. Trimming removed 7 bases from V and 7 bases from J; junction bases left unmatched: 10. Germline lookup yields CDR1 SNHLY and CDR2 FYNNEI. This CDR3 is 16 amino acids long. The CDR3 region has the DNA TGTGCCAGCATCACCCCGAGACTAGCGGGGGGTAATGAGCAGTTCTTC. Amino acid sequence: CASITPRLAGGNEQFF.

This clone was picked up one time. The J gene is TRBJ2-5, the V gene TRBV24-1; D might be TRBD1 (5 bases). V gave up 4 bases and J gave up 0 bases, with 11 bases separating them. Germline V gene sequence: CDR1 KGHDR, CDR2 SFDVKD. The CDR3 has 15 residues. DNA for the CDR3: TGTGCCACCAGTGACAACGGACAAAACCAAGAGACCCAGTACTTC. This codes for CATSDNGQNQETQYF.

This chain joins TRBV6-5 and TRBJ2-5; D might be TRBD2 (5 bases). Germline values: CDR1 MNHEY, CDR2 SVGAGI. The CDR3 length is 16 residues. V lost 4 bases, J lost 2 bases, and 17 bases lay in between. CDR3 protein: CASSSPASPGQETQYF. The CDR3 coding sequence is TGTGCCAGCAGTTCCCCCGCCTCGCCGGGACAAGAGACCCAGTACTTC.

The rearrangement joins TRBV14 to TRBJ1-4; D not certain. The germline V and J ends were trimmed by 2 bases and 7 bases, with 14 bases remaining between them. The CDR3 extends over 15 amino acids. In germline, CDR1 is SGHDN, CDR2 FVKESK. The DNA of the CDR3 is TGTGCCAGCAGCCAAAGAGGAACAGCGAGTGAAAAACTGTTTTTT. Its translation: CASSQRGTASEKLFF.

V usage is TRBV11-2 and J usage is TRBJ2-3; D gene unclear. V lost 5 bases, J lost 5 bases, and 11 bases lay in between. This CDR3 has 13 amino acids. From germline, CDR1 is SGHAT and CDR2 FQNNGV. This CDR3 is CASSPTPRDTQYF. As DNA, the CDR3 is TGTGCCAGCAGCCCCACGCCTCGAGATACGCAGTATTTT.

This chain connects TRBV25-1 to TRBJ1-1; D is unclear. The CDR3 totals 16 residues. V lost 8 bases and J 1 base, leaving 20 bases between the germline ends. Germline CDR1 MGHDK, CDR2 SYGVNS. CDR3 protein: CASQIRASDSNTEAFF. CDR3 bases: TGTGCCAGCCAAATCCGGGCCTCAGATTCGAACACTGAAGCTTTCTTT.

CDR3 nucleotides: TGTGCCAGCAGCACCCTTGGGCGGCTGTTTGATTCACCCCTCCACTTT. It yields the protein CASSTLGRLFDSPLHF. This chain connects TRBV5-6 to TRBJ1-6; D remains unclear. The V gene's germline CDR1 is SGHDT and CDR2 YYEEEE. The CDR3 is 16 amino acids. Trimming pared 4 bases from V and 8 bases from J, leaving 19 bases between. Full variable domain (rest looked up from reference TRBV5-6 and TRBJ1-6): DAGVTQSPTHLIKTRGQQVTLRCSPKSGHDTVSWYQQALGQGPQFIFQYYEEEERQRGNFPDRFSGHQFPNYSSELNVNALLLGDSALYLCASSTLGRLFDSPLHFGNGTRLTVT.

This chain joins TRBV5-1 and TRBJ1-4, with D perhaps TRBD1 (5 bases). V was trimmed by 3 bases and J by 8 bases, leaving 14 bases between them. Germline CDR1 is SGHRS and CDR2 is YFSETQ. CDR3 length: 14 amino acids. The CDR3, as DNA: TGCGCCAGCAGCTCGGGGCCTCAGGGAGAAAAACTGTTTTTT. This sequence encodes CASSSGPQGEKLFF. The full variable domain, rest sourced from reference TRBV5-1 and TRBJ1-4, is KAGVTQTPRYLIKTRGQQVTLSCSPISGHRSVSWYQQTPGQGLQFLFEYFSETQRNKGNFPGRFSGRQFSNSRSEMNVSTLELGDSALYLCASSSGPQGEKLFFGSGTQLSVL.

The V and J genes are TRBV27 and TRBJ1-2, with D perhaps matching TRBD1 (5 bases). Per the germline V gene, CDR1 is MNHEY and CDR2 is SMNVEV (reference sequence). The V gene lost 3 bases and the J gene lost 4 bases, with 9 bases spanning the gap. The CDR3 spans 13 residues. The chain's CDR3 is CASSFQGTYGYTF. The CDR3 coding sequence is TGTGCCAGCAGTTTTCAGGGAACCTATGGCTACACCTTC.

V gene TRBV6-1 combines with J gene TRBJ1-2, with 11 bases identical to TRBD1. Trimming removed 1 base from V and 0 bases from J; junction bases left unmatched: 1. The CDR3 runs to 16 residues. Germline V gene sequence: CDR1 MNHNS, CDR2 SASEGT. The DNA for the CDR3 is TGTGCCAGCAGTGAAGGGGGACAGGGGGCTAACTATGGCTACACCTTC. Translated, it gives CASSEGGQGANYGYTF.

The V call is TRBV30, the J call TRBJ1-6, with D unresolved. Trimming took 4 bases from V and 8 from J, leaving 21 bases between them. This CDR3 region has 16 residues. Germline V gene data show CDR1 as GTSNPN and CDR2 as SVGIG (reference sequence). The CDR3 nucleotides read TGTGCCTGGACCGCTCGATTGACGGTGAACGATTCACCCCTCCACTTT. This codes for CAWTARLTVNDSPLHF.